This is a list of T cell receptor beta chains from one sample in a study of CD4 T cells in relation to SARS-CoV-2 and coronaviruses. What these receptors recognize is not known. Generated by immunoSEQ multiplex PCR, the TCRdb table keeps only in-frame clones and is missing some. The sample includes roughly 43,000 clones, 82% of them seen just once. Sample: naive CD4+ T cells from PBMCs, cultured in vitro. The receptors shown here come from an adult with COVID-19. The conserved cysteine and the conserved F or W are not part of the CDR3 here.

J gene: TRBJ2-7; CDR3 length: 17; V gene: TRBV27; CDR3 protein: ASSTSAGQNYRSSYEQY
J gene: TRBJ2-1; CDR3 length: 13; V gene: TRBV18; CDR3 protein: ASSPMTGARGEQF
J gene: TRBJ1-1; CDR3 length: 9; V gene: TRBV29-1; CDR3 protein: SVLSATEAF
J gene: TRBJ2-7; CDR3 length: 11; V gene: TRBV28; CDR3 protein: ASNSEPTYEQY
J gene: TRBJ2-3; CDR3 length: 18; V gene: TRBV9; CDR3 protein: ASSVCGYLAGGPKYDTQY
J gene: TRBJ1-2; CDR3 length: 15; V gene: TRBV7-8; CDR3 protein: ASSLASGQGARHGYT
J gene: TRBJ1-5; CDR3 length: 12; V gene: TRBV15; CDR3 protein: ATPRDRTDQPQH
J gene: TRBJ2-3; CDR3 length: 15; V gene: TRBV27; CDR3 protein: ASSLSSTSGRRNTQY
J gene: TRBJ2-7; CDR3 length: 14; V gene: TRBV11-2; CDR3 protein: ASSLPRGTRPYEQY
J gene: TRBJ2-3; CDR3 length: 15; V gene: TRBV28; CDR3 protein: ASILRGSGVSTDTQY
J gene: TRBJ2-7; CDR3 length: 11; V gene: TRBV7-3; CDR3 protein: ASSPQSSGEQY
J gene: TRBJ2-2; CDR3 length: 9; V gene: TRBV28; CDR3 protein: ASTYTGELF
J gene: TRBJ2-1; CDR3 length: 11; V gene: TRBV19; CDR3 protein: ASSIGFPNEQF
J gene: TRBJ2-7; CDR3 length: 13; V gene: TRBV2; CDR3 protein: ASSIGTGNSYEQY
J gene: TRBJ2-3; CDR3 length: 14; V gene: TRBV5-6; CDR3 protein: ASSLAGGSSTDTQY
J gene: TRBJ2-7; CDR3 length: 9; V gene: TRBV20-1; CDR3 protein: SAEQGYEQY
J gene: TRBJ1-3; CDR3 length: 11; V gene: TRBV5-6; CDR3 protein: ASSPRGGNTIY
J gene: TRBJ1-1; CDR3 length: 12; V gene: TRBV10-3; CDR3 protein: AITESGFDTEAF
J gene: TRBJ2-7; CDR3 length: 18; V gene: TRBV6-1; CDR3 protein: ASSEEHGTSGINFSYEQY
J gene: TRBJ2-3; CDR3 length: 13; V gene: TRBV24-1; CDR3 protein: ATSLGWSGEDTQY
J gene: TRBJ2-5; CDR3 length: 14; V gene: TRBV2; CDR3 protein: ASSAFGTSAGETQY
J gene: TRBJ2-7; CDR3 length: 9; V gene: TRBV5-6; CDR3 protein: ASSSVDEQY
J gene: TRBJ1-1; CDR3 length: 12; V gene: TRBV4-1; CDR3 protein: ASSQAPGNTEAF
J gene: TRBJ2-7; CDR3 length: 10; V gene: TRBV11-2; CDR3 protein: ASSPYSYEQY
J gene: TRBJ1-5; CDR3 length: 15; V gene: TRBV19; CDR3 protein: ASSIPAGQRGNQPQH
J gene: TRBJ2-3; CDR3 length: 10; V gene: TRBV27; CDR3 protein: ASSTNTDTQY
J gene: TRBJ2-1; CDR3 length: 9; V gene: TRBV28; CDR3 protein: AVQGYNEQF
J gene: TRBJ2-7; CDR3 length: 13; V gene: TRBV10-1; CDR3 protein: ASSGPSGPGNEQY
J gene: TRBJ2-1; CDR3 length: 14; V gene: TRBV28; CDR3 protein: ASSKNRLAGNNEQF
J gene: TRBJ2-1; CDR3 length: 14; V gene: TRBV6-1; CDR3 protein: ASSEAFGGSYNEQF
J gene: TRBJ2-3; CDR3 length: 13; V gene: TRBV5-4; CDR3 protein: ASRHLAGVPDTQY
J gene: TRBJ2-2; CDR3 length: 11; V gene: TRBV5-5; CDR3 protein: ASSWDSTGELF
J gene: TRBJ2-1; CDR3 length: 15; V gene: TRBV7-2; CDR3 protein: ASSLVSGTSKGNEQF
J gene: TRBJ1-1; CDR3 length: 15; V gene: TRBV5-1; CDR3 protein: ASSLAIQGGMNTEAF
J gene: TRBJ2-2; CDR3 length: 13; V gene: TRBV7-8; CDR3 protein: ASSFGQVWVGELF